The T cell receptor beta chain under discussion was sequenced for a study of OX40 agonist ivuxolimab in advanced cancers. The CDR3 length is 18 residues. The V end lost 2 bases, the J end lost 8 bases, and 22 bases lay between the germline ends. The germline V gene encodes CDR1 MGHRA and CDR2 YSYEKL. The protocol was immunoSEQ multiplex PCR, while the TCRdb copy is restricted to in-frame clones and leaves out a portion. Counted here are about 58,000 clones, roughly 80% occurring once; the ten biggest clones make up 1.2%. This TCR derives from an adult with an advanced solid tumor such as melanoma, head and neck, liver or kidney cancer. Material: CD4+ or CD8+ T cells sorted from blood, obtained in a trial of the OX40 agonist ivuxolimab. The genes are TRBV4-1 and TRBJ1-6, with D unresolved. DNA of the CDR3: TGCGCCAGCAGCCAATTAATCCGTCGTGGGGAAGGATATTCACCCCTCCACTTT. Translation gives CASSQLIRRGEGYSPLHF.